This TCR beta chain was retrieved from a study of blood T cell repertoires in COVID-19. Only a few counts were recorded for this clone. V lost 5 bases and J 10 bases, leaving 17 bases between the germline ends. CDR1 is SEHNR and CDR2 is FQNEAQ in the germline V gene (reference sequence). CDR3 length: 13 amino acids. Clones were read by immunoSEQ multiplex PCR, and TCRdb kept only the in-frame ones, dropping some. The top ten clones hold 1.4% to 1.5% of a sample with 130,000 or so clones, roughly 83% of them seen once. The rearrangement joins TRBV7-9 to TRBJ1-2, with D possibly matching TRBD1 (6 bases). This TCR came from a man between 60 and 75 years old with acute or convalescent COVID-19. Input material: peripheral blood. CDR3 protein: CASSPDQGFFYTF. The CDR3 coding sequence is TGTGCCAGCAGCCCCGATCAGGGGTTCTTCTACACCTTC.